This T cell receptor beta chain was retrieved from a study of sequential checkpoint blockade in melanoma. The CDR3 runs 16 residues. The V and J ends lost 3 bases and 2 bases, in that order; junction bases with no gene match: 4. The germline V gene encodes CDR1 SEHNR and CDR2 FQNEAQ (reference sequence). This clone was counted between two and nine times. Libraries were prepared by immunoSEQ multiplex PCR; TCRdb keeps only in-frame clonotypes and omits some of them. The sample records roughly 19,000 clones, around 88% being singletons. Treatment: randomized to nivolumab then ipilimumab (arm A) or the reverse (arm B).

The chain links TRBV7-9 to TRBJ2-2; TRBD1 aligns across 9 bases. The source of this sequence is a human donor with melanoma. Here the sequenced sample was CD8+ T cells sorted from blood (inferred from file names), taken from a patient given nivolumab and ipilimumab in sequence. The CDR3, as DNA: TGTGCCAGCAGCTTTAGGACAGGGGTCAACACCGGGGAGCTGTTTTTT. It specifies CASSFRTGVNTGELFF.